The subject of this entry is one TCR beta chain. This sample was taken from a study of blood T cell repertoires in COVID-19. The CDR3 has 14 amino acids. The germline V gene encodes CDR1 SQVTM and CDR2 ANQGSEA. J gave up 5 bases and V 7 bases, and 8 bases lay outside the gene matches. Using immunoSEQ multiplex PCR, the repertoire was profiled, and TCRdb retains in-frame clones only, with some absent. The data hold about 110,000 clones, with 84% observed a single time. The rearrangement joins TRBV29-1 to TRBJ1-3; 10 nucleotides agree with TRBD1. Sequencing was performed on peripheral blood. The TCR sequence derives from a woman between 50 and 59 years old with acute or convalescent COVID-19. This CDR3 is CSAEGTGERNTIYF. CDR3 nucleotides: TGCAGCGCCGAAGGGACAGGGGAAAGAAACACCATATATTTT.